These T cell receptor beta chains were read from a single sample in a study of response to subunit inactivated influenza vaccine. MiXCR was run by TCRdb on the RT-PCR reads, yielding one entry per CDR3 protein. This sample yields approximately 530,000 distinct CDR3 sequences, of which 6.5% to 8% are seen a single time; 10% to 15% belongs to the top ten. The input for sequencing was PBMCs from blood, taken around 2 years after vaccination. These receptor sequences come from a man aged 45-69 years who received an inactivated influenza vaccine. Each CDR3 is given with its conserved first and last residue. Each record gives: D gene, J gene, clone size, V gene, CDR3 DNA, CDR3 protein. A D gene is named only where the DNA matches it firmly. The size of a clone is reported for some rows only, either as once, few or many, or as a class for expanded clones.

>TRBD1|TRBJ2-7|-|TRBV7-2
TGTGCCAGCAGCGACAGGGGTTCGAGGGCCTACGAGCAGTACTTC
CASSDRGSRAYEQYF
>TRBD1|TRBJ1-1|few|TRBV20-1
TGCAGTGCTAGAGATGCCTCCCAGGGGGCCACTGAAGCTTTCTTT
CSARDASQGATEAFF
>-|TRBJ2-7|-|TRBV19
TGTGCCAGTAGTAAACAGGGGAGGAATGTCTACGAGCAGTACTTC
CASSKQGRNVYEQYF
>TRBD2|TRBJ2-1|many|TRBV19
TGTGCCAGCGCCGGGACTAGCGTTTTGAATGAGCAGTTCTTC
CASAGTSVLNEQFF
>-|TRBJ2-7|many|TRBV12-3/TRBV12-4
TGTGCCAGCAGTTTAGGCGCTAGAGGGTCCTACGAGCAGTACTTC
CASSLGARGSYEQYF
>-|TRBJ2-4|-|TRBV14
TGTGCCAGCAGCCCCGGGAAGGGGCTCTCTACTCTAGCCAAAAACATTCAGTACTTC
CASSPGKGLSTLAKNIQYF
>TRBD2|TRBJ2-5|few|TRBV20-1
TGCAGTGCTAGAGAACTAGCGGGCCGGGGAGCGGCCCCAGAGACCCAGTACTTC
CSARELAGRGAAPETQYF
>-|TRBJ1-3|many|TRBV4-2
TGTGCCAGCAGCCAAGTGTTAATGGGAAACACCATATATTTT
CASSQVLMGNTIYF
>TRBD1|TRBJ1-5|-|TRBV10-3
TGTGCCATCAGTGGACAGGGAAACAATCAGCCCCAGCATTTT
CAISGQGNNQPQHF
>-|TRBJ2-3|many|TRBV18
TGTGCCAGCTCACCAATTGGCACAGATACGCAGTATTTT
CASSPIGTDTQYF
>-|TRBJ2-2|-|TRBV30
TGTGCCTGGGGTCTCACCGGGGAGCTGTTTTTT
CAWGLTGELFF
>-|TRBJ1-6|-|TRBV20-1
TGCAGTGCTCCCGAGGGGGACTCACCCCTCCACTTT
CSAPEGDSPLHF
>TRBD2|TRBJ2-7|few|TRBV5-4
TGTGCCAGCTCAGAGGGGTCCGGGAGGATGGTCGAGCAGTACTTC
CASSEGSGRMVEQYF
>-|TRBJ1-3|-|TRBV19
TGTGCCAGTAGTACCCTGAGCCACTCTGGAAACACCATATATTTT
CASSTLSHSGNTIYF
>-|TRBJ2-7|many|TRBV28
TGTGCCAGCAGTAATAACGAGCAGTACTTC
CASSNNEQYF
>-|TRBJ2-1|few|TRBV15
TGTGCCACCAGCAGAGCTGGGGGGCAGCGCAATGAGCAGTTCTTC
CATSRAGGQRNEQFF
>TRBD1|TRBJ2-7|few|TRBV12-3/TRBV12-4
TGTGCCAGCAGTAGACGCAAGACAGGGGGCGCTTTCTACGAGCAGTACTTC
CASSRRKTGGAFYEQYF
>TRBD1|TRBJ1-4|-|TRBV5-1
TGCGCCAGCAGCTTGGGGGACAGGGGAAAACTGTTTTTT
CASSLGDRGKLFF
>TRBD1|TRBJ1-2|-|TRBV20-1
TGCAGTGCTAATTTGGGACAGGGGGTAATCTATGGCTACACCTTC
CSANLGQGVIYGYTF
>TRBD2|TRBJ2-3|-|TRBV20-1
TGCAGTACTGAAGGAAGACTAGCGGGGATCACAGATACGCAGTATTTT
CSTEGRLAGITDTQYF
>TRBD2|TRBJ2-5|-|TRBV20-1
TGCAGTGCTAGAGGCTCGGCGGGAGGAGTGGAGACCCAGTACTTC
CSARGSAGGVETQYF
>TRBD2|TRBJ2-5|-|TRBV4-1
TGCGCCAGCAGCCAAGATGGGAGGGGCCTCCAAGAGACCCAGTACTTC
CASSQDGRGLQETQYF
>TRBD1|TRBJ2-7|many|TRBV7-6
TGTGCCAGCAGCCTTGGACAGGACTACGAGCAGTACTTC
CASSLGQDYEQYF
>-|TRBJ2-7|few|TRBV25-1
TGTGCCAGCAGTGAATCCGGACTATCGAGTCTCCGTAAGCAGTACTTC
CASSESGLSSLRKQYF
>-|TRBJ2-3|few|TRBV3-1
TGTGCCACGAAGGACAGAGAGAAAGATACGCAGTATTTT
CATKDREKDTQYF
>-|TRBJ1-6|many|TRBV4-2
TGTGCCAGTACCCGGGGGCAGCCCCATAATTCACCCCTCCACTTT
CASTRGQPHNSPLHF
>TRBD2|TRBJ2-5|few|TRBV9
TGTGCCAGCAGCGTAACTAGCGGGGGAGAAGGAGAGACCCAGTACTTC
CASSVTSGGEGETQYF
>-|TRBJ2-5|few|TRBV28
TGTGCCAGCAGTTTAAAGCCCCGGACAGAGACCCAGTACTTC
CASSLKPRTETQYF
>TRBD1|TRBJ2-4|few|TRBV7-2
TGTGCCAGCAGCTCCCGGGACAGTGGGACCGAGCGGTACTTC
CASSSRDSGTERYF
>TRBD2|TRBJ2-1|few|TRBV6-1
TGTGCCAGCAGCCCCCTCGGACTAGCGGGCAACAATGAGCAGTTCTTC
CASSPLGLAGNNEQFF
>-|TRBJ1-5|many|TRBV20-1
TGCAGTGCTCTTCAGGGTGGGAATCAGCCCCAGCATTTT
CSALQGGNQPQHF